This T cell receptor (beta chain) was documented in a study of T cell responses to AZD1222 COVID-19 vaccine. General study findings and limits: Donors were largely white British and mainly female; clonal diversity was possibly underestimated. The peak T cell response came first, and repertoires were sampled only after it. Just five to seven people given AZD1222 tested seropositive at baseline. Elevations in Spike-specific TCR breadth and depth followed administration of two AZD1222 doses.

For this clone: Its antigen remains unidentified.

V dropped 4 bases and J dropped 3; count of bases not matched to a gene: 8. Germline V gene data show CDR1 as LGHDT and CDR2 as YNNKEL (reference sequence). This CDR3 contains 15 residues. The table came from immunoSEQ multiplex PCR; TCRdb's copy has only in-frame clones and leaves some out. This table has 150,000 to 200,000 clones, roughly 93% appearing once. This TCR was recovered from an adult in good health. This sequence joins TRBV3-1 (or the pseudogene TRBV3-2) and TRBJ2-7; TRBD2 matches 8 bases. The sample in question was peripheral blood, obtained on day 0 of AZD1222 vaccination. The CDR3 sequence: CASSLSGGSHYEQYF. CDR3 nucleotides: TGTGCCAGCAGCCTCAGCGGGGGATCACACTACGAGCAGTACTTC.